This T cell receptor (beta chain) appears in the sequencing data of a study of shared clonotypes between healthy human individuals. Germline CDR1 and CDR2: MNHNY and SVGAGI (reference sequence). V lost 7 bases and J 0 bases, leaving 13 bases between the germline ends. The CDR3 contains 15 residues. Using immunoSEQ multiplex PCR, the repertoire was profiled, and TCRdb retains in-frame clones only, with some absent. The sample contains under 600,000 clones, about 75% of which appear only once. V usage is TRBV6-6 and J usage is TRBJ1-5; D ambiguous. The sequence was obtained from a woman between 35 and 50 years old in good health. Some clones in this sample may be carry-over from other donors' samples. The sample comprised PBMCs. For the CDR3, the DNA is TGTGCCAGCATCAAGGGAGGGTATAGCAATCAGCCCCAGCATTTT. Encoded protein: CASIKGGYSNQPQHF.